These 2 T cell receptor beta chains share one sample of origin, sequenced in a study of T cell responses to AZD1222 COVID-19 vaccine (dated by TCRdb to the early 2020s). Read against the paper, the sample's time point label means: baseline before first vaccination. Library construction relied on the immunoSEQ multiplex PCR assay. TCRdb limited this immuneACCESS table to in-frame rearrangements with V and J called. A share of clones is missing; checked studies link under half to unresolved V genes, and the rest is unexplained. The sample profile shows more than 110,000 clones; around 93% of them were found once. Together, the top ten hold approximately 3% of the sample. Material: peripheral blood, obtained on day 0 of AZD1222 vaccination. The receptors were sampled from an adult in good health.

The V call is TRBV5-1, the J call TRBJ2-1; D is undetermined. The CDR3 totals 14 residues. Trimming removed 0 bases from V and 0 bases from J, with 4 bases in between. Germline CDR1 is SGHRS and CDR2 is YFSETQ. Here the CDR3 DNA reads TGCGCCAGCAGCTTGGAAGCCTCCTACAATGAGCAGTTCTTC. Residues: CASSLEASYNEQFF.

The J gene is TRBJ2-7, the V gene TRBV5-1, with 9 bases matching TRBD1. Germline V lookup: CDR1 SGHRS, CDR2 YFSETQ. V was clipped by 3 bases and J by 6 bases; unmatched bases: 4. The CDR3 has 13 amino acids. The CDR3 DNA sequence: TGCGCCAGCAGCTGGGGACAGGGTCGCGAGCAGTACTTC. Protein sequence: CASSWGQGREQYF.